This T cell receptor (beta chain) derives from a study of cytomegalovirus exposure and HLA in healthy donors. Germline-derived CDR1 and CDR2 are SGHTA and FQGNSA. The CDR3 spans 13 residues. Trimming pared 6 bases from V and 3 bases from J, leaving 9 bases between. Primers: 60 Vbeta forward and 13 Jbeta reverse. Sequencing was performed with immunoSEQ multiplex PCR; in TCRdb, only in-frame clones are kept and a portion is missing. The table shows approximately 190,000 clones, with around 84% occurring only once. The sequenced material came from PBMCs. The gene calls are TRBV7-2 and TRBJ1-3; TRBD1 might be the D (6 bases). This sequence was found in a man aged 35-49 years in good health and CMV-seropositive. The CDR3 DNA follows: TGTGCCAGCAGACAGGGCGGTGGAAACACCATATATTTT. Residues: CASRQGGGNTIYF.